Following are 26 T cell receptor beta chains from one sample sequenced in a study of cytomegalovirus exposure and HLA in healthy donors. This PCR relied on a set of 60 Vbeta primers and 13 Jbeta primers. Sequenced by immunoSEQ multiplex PCR; TCRdb stores in-frame clones only, minus some. This sample carries 75,000 to 90,000 clones, roughly 77% of them seen once, and the ten largest clones take 4% to 5%. Sequences were obtained from PBMCs. Every receptor here comes from a man in his sixties in good health and CMV-seronegative.

This clone showed up just a few times. The V gene is TRBV9, the J gene TRBJ2-6, with 9 bases aligning to TRBD1. V trimming: 4 bases; J trimming: 2 bases; junction bases outside the gene matches: 13. CDR1 and CDR2 from the germline V gene are SGDLS and YYNGEE. The CDR3 runs 19 residues. The CDR3 protein is CASSPTAGTGNTGANVLTF. CDR3 in DNA: TGTGCCAGCAGCCCCACCGCTGGGACAGGGAATACTGGGGCCAACGTCCTGACTTTC.

The chain links TRBV27 to TRBJ2-5; TRBD2 matches 7 bases. Germline CDR1 MNHEY, CDR2 SMNVEV (reference sequence). The CDR3 is 16 amino acids. The trim removed 2 bases at V and 2 bases at J, leaving 8 bases unmatched. CDR3 amino acids: CASSLGGGLTQETQYF. The CDR3 bases are TGTGCCAGCAGTTTAGGCGGGGGACTGACGCAAGAGACCCAGTACTTC.

This rearrangement joins TRBV11-2 to TRBJ2-2; unclear D gene. Germline V CDR1 and CDR2: SGHAT, FQNNGV. Trimming stripped 5 bases from V and 5 bases from J, with 3 bases between. The CDR3 length is 11 residues. CDR3 in DNA: TGTGCCAGCAGCCTGACCGGGGAGCTGTTTTTT. Protein: CASSLTGELFF.

The V and J genes are TRBV7-6 and TRBJ2-3, with 7 bases matching TRBD2. The CDR3 sequence is 16 residues long. With 5 bases clipped from V and 2 bases from J, the junction kept 10 bases outside the gene matches. Per germline, CDR1 SGHVS and CDR2 FNYEAQ. This chain's CDR3 is CASSPGTTSLTDTQYF. DNA for the CDR3: TGTGCCAGCAGCCCTGGGACTACCAGCCTCACAGATACGCAGTATTTT.

This clone was observed a few times. The chain recombines TRBV27 with TRBJ1-2, with D unclear. CDR3 length equals 15 residues. Germline CDR1 is MNHEY and CDR2 is SMNVEV (reference sequence). The V end lost 4 bases, the J end lost 0 bases, and 12 bases lay between the germline ends. CDR3 sequence: CASSYARVTNYGYTF. The CDR3 DNA follows: TGTGCCAGCAGTTACGCTCGGGTTACTAACTATGGCTACACCTTC.

V and J are TRBV18 and TRBJ2-5; D perhaps matches TRBD1 (6 bases). The J call may not be correct, given that the DNA end is closer to TRBJ2-7. CDR1 and CDR2 from the germline V gene are KGHSH and LQKENI. CDR3 length: 16 amino acids. In DNA form, the CDR3 reads TGTGCCAGCTCACCTGGGCAGGGCCGAGGGGGATACGAGCAGTACTTC. Translated: CASSPGQGRGGYEQYF.

The chain has TRBV10-3 and TRBJ2-7; the D gene is possibly TRBD2 (5 bases). Germline V gene data show CDR1 as ENHRY and CDR2 as SYGVKD. Trimming took off 2 bases at V and 9 bases at J, with 20 bases between the two ends. The CDR3 has 15 amino acids. CDR3 protein: CAISETQPTEGRQYF. CDR3 nucleotide sequence: TGTGCCATCAGTGAGACGCAGCCCACGGAAGGGAGGCAGTACTTC.

This chain links TRBV5-5 with TRBJ2-3, with TRBD2 matching over 7 bases. J was trimmed by 0 bases and V by 4 bases; bases with no gene match: 5. The CDR3 runs 15 residues. Germline V CDR1 and CDR2: SGHKS, YYEKEE (reference sequence). Written as DNA, the CDR3 is TGTGCCAGCAGCCGGGCTAGCGGTAGCACAGATACGCAGTATTTT. Translation gives CASSRASGSTDTQYF.

This clone came up once. The chain uses TRBV5-4 and TRBJ1-2; TRBD1 aligns across 8 bases. V gave up 0 bases and J gave up 0 bases; unmatched junction bases: 4. There are 16 residues in the CDR3. Germline-derived CDR1 and CDR2 are SGHNT and YYREEE (reference sequence). The DNA of the CDR3 is TGTGCCAGCAGCTTGGGACAGGGGCCTGCTAACTATGGCTACACCTTC. It translates to CASSLGQGPANYGYTF. The full variable domain, with the rest looked up from reference TRBV5-4 and TRBJ1-2, is ETGVTQSPTHLIKTRGQQVTLRCSSQSGHNTVSWYQQALGQGPQFIFQYYREEENGRGNFPPRFSGLQFPNYSSELNVNALELDDSALYLCASSLGQGPANYGYTFGSGTRLTVV.

Details on this clone: The junction and the germline gene differ at one end; a read error may be behind it. The chain uses TRBV7-7 and TRBJ2-5; tentative D call: TRBD2 (6 bases). CDR3 length equals 14 residues. Germline CDR1 reads SSHAT; CDR2 reads FNYEAQ (reference sequence). DNA of the CDR3: TGTGCTAGCAGCTCCGGCGGGGCGGGGGAGACCCAGTACTTC. Translating it yields CASSSGGAGETQYF.

V gene TRBV13 combines with J gene TRBJ1-1, with D uncertain. V lost 1 base, J lost 7 bases, and 7 bases lay in between. There are 12 residues in the CDR3. Per the germline V gene, CDR1 is PRHDT and CDR2 is FYEKMQ (reference sequence). Written as DNA, the CDR3 is TGTGCCAGCAGCTTAGTTGGAGGTGAAGCTTTCTTT. Its protein product is CASSLVGGEAFF.

The chain uses TRBV11-3 and TRBJ2-1, with D unclear. The V end was cut by 1 base, the J end by 0 bases, with 7 bases between. The CDR3 is made up of 15 amino acids. Germline V gene lookup returns CDR1 SGHNT and CDR2 YENEEA. CDR3 nucleotide sequence: TGTGCCAGCAGCTTAGGTCCTAGCTCCTACAATGAGCAGTTCTTC. It specifies CASSLGPSSYNEQFF.

The chain is built from TRBV27 and TRBJ1-5; TRBD1 matches 10 bases. The V and J ends lost 7 bases and 6 bases, in that order; junction bases with no gene match: 12. The CDR3 is made up of 16 amino acids. Germline assignment: CDR1 MNHEY and CDR2 SMNVEV (reference sequence). For the CDR3, the DNA is TGTGCCAGCAAATCGACAGGGGGCGTCGCATCTCAGCCCCAGCATTTT. This sequence encodes CASKSTGGVASQPQHF.

The V gene is TRBV10-3, the J gene TRBJ2-3, with D possibly TRBD1 on 6 matching bases. The germline V gene encodes CDR1 ENHRY and CDR2 SYGVKD. V was trimmed by 6 bases and J by 1 base, leaving 8 bases between them. The CDR3 extends over 13 amino acids. The CDR3 sequence is CAISPGGTDTQYF. The CDR3, as DNA: TGTGCCATCAGCCCAGGGGGCACAGATACGCAGTATTTT.

This clone was detected only a few times. The chain links TRBV6-5 to TRBJ2-3; D may be TRBD2 (6 bases). Germline CDR1 is MNHEY and CDR2 is SVGAGI. Deletions cut 6 bases from V and 2 bases from J, with 15 bases between. CDR3 length: 15 amino acids. The CDR3 DNA is TGTGCCAGCAGGGCCCAGGCGGGGTCCACAGATACGCAGTATTTT. Protein product: CASRAQAGSTDTQYF.

V gene TRBV2 combines with J gene TRBJ2-7, with D unclear. Germline CDR1 and CDR2: SNHLY and FYNNEI. V lost 2 bases, J lost 7 bases, and 18 bases lay in between. The CDR3 has 15 amino acids. DNA for the CDR3: TGTGCCAGCAGTGAAATCGGCGGTACGCCTGGGGAGCAGTACTTC. Encoded protein: CASSEIGGTPGEQYF.

The chain recombines TRBV18 with TRBJ1-5; 7 positions agree with TRBD1. CDR1 KGHSH and CDR2 LQKENI come from the germline V gene. The V gene end was trimmed by 6 bases and the J gene end by 3 bases; junction bases not matched to a gene: 11. The CDR3 contains 16 residues. In nucleotides, the CDR3 is TGTGCCAGCTCCCACGGGACAGATAGTTTCAATCAGCCCCAGCATTTT. As protein: CASSHGTDSFNQPQHF.

CDR3 amino acids: CASSFAAGIETQYF. CDR3 bases: TGTGCCAGCAGCTTCGCGGCGGGGATAGAGACCCAGTACTTC. This rearrangement joins TRBV7-6 to TRBJ2-5, with D perhaps TRBD2 (6 bases). With 3 bases removed from V and 4 bases from J, the gap between germline ends came to 12 bases. Per the germline V gene, CDR1 is SGHVS and CDR2 is FNYEAQ. CDR3 length: 14 amino acids.

The chain joins TRBV2 to TRBJ2-5; D unresolved. The CDR3 covers 12 residues. CDR1 and CDR2 from the germline V gene are SNHLY and FYNNEI. V dropped 2 bases and J dropped 4 bases, with 5 bases sitting between them. In DNA, the CDR3 is TGTGCCAGCAGTGAATTCAGAGAGACCCAGTACTTC. Residues: CASSEFRETQYF.

V gene TRBV2 combines with J gene TRBJ1-1, with 7 nucleotides matching TRBD1. Per the germline V gene, CDR1 is SNHLY and CDR2 is FYNNEI. Unmatched junction bases numbered 8, after V lost 4 bases and J lost 6 bases. CDR3 size: 14 residues. CDR3 protein: CASSGHRGGAEAFF. DNA for the CDR3: TGTGCCAGCAGTGGACACAGGGGTGGGGCTGAAGCTTTCTTT.

J is TRBJ1-2 and V is TRBV6-5; weak D call: TRBD1 (5 bases). The V end lost 0 bases, the J end lost 7 bases, and 12 bases lay between the germline ends. Germline V CDR1 and CDR2: MNHEY, SVGAGI. The CDR3 sequence is 14 residues long. CDR3 residues: CASSYSGQGGGYTF. CDR3 bases: TGTGCCAGCAGTTACTCGGGCCAGGGCGGTGGCTACACCTTC.

This clone was seen only a few times. The gene calls are TRBV19 and TRBJ1-2; TRBD1 matches 8 bases. J was trimmed by 5 bases and V by 2 bases; bases with no gene match: 4. CDR1 and CDR2 from the germline V gene are LNHDA and SQIVND (reference sequence). CDR3 length equals 14 residues. CDR3 coding DNA: TGTGCCAGTAGTATATCTACAGGGGGATATGGCTACACCTTC. Its protein is CASSISTGGYGYTF.

The chain combines TRBV2 with TRBJ1-2; D gene unclear. V lost 8 bases, J lost 4 bases, and 14 bases lay in between. Looked up from germline, CDR1 is SNHLY and CDR2 is FYNNEI. The CDR3 is made up of 13 amino acids. The CDR3 is CASPRAGIYGYTF. DNA for the CDR3: TGTGCCAGCCCCCGGGCGGGGATCTATGGCTACACCTTC.

This clone was seen only a few times. The V and J genes are TRBV7-2 and TRBJ1-4; tentatively, D is TRBD1 (5 bases). CDR1 and CDR2 from the germline V gene are SGHTA and FQGNSA. V lost 1 base to trimming and J lost 8 bases, with 8 bases between them. This CDR3 has 13 amino acids. The CDR3 DNA follows: TGTGCCAGCAGCTTAGTTCCAGGGGAAAAACTGTTTTTT. Translating it yields CASSLVPGEKLFF.

This clone has only a few counts. The rearrangement joins TRBV4-1 to TRBJ2-7; D ambiguous. This CDR3 spans 15 amino acids. Trimming left V 1 base short and J 1 base short, with 11 bases between. CDR1 and CDR2 from the germline V gene are MGHRA and YSYEKL. The CDR3 nucleotides are TGCGCCAGCAGCCAAGCTCCCCTCCAGTCCTACGAGCAGTACTTC. Amino acids: CASSQAPLQSYEQYF.

The chain uses TRBV11-3 and TRBJ1-5; D not certain. There are 17 residues in the CDR3. Germline V gene data show CDR1 as SGHNT and CDR2 as YENEEA. V was pared by 5 bases and J by 3 bases, with 20 bases between. Here the CDR3 DNA reads TGTGCCAGCAGCACTGGCTCGGGTCCCCAGACCAATCAGCCCCAGCATTTT. Protein product: CASSTGSGPQTNQPQHF.